What follows are 30 T cell receptor beta chains derived from one specimen sequenced in a study of cytomegalovirus exposure and HLA in healthy donors. The PCR ran on 60 Vbeta and 13 Jbeta primers. Clones were read by immunoSEQ multiplex PCR, and TCRdb kept only the in-frame ones, dropping some. The sample's table shows around 140,000 clones. The sequencing sample was made of PBMCs. These receptors were obtained from a male donor in good health and CMV-seronegative.

V and J are TRBV30 and TRBJ2-7, with 16 bases identical to TRBD2. Looked up from germline, CDR1 is GTSNPN and CDR2 is SVGIG (reference sequence). CDR3 size: 19 residues. J gave up 2 bases and V 3 bases, and 13 bases lay outside the gene matches. The CDR3 bases are TGTGCCTGGAGCGATCCCCCGGGACTAGCGGGAGGGCCGCCCTACGAGCAGTACTTC. The encoded protein is CAWSDPPGLAGGPPYEQYF. Full variable domain (rest looked up from reference TRBV30 and TRBJ2-7): SQTIHQWPATLVQPVGSPLSLECTVEGTSNPNLYWYRQAAGRGLQLLFYSVGIGQISSEVPQNLSASRPQDRQFILSSKKLLLSDSGFYLCAWSDPPGLAGGPPYEQYFGPGTRLTVT.

This chain joins TRBV5-4 and TRBJ2-7; D may be TRBD1 (6 bases). V was clipped by 0 bases and J by 3 bases, with 19 bases between them. Germline CDR1 reads SGHNT; CDR2 reads YYREEE (reference sequence). The length of the CDR3 is 17 residues. CDR3 loop: CASSLGGLEGYGYEQYF. CDR3 in DNA: TGTGCCAGCAGCTTGGGGGGGCTCGAGGGGTACGGCTACGAGCAGTACTTC.

This sequence joins TRBV2 and TRBJ1-1; a possible D gene is TRBD1 (5 bases). There are 12 residues in the CDR3. V lost 3 bases and J lost 5, with 7 bases in between. The germline V gene encodes CDR1 SNHLY and CDR2 FYNNEI. The CDR3 sequence: CASSDQGTEAFF. CDR3 sequence (DNA): TGTGCCAGCAGTGATCAGGGAACTGAAGCTTTCTTT. The full variable domain, its missing parts supplied by reference TRBV2 and TRBJ1-1, is EPEVTQTPSHQVTQMGQEVILRCVPISNHLYFYWYRQILGQKVEFLVSFYNNEISEKSEIFDDQFSVERPDGSNFTLKIRSTKLEDSAMYFCASSDQGTEAFFGQGTRLTVV.

The chain combines TRBV6-5 with TRBJ2-5, with 7 positions matching TRBD1. V lost 0 bases, J lost 1 base, and 5 bases stayed unmatched. Looked up from germline, CDR1 is MNHEY and CDR2 is SVGAGI. This CDR3 has 16 amino acids. The CDR3 here is CASSYSGTAAQETQYF. CDR3 nucleotide sequence: TGTGCCAGCAGTTACTCAGGGACAGCCGCCCAAGAGACCCAGTACTTC.

The rearrangement joins TRBV5-1 to TRBJ2-2, with 7 nucleotides matching TRBD2. The CDR3 length is 15 residues. Germline loops: CDR1 SGHRS, CDR2 YFSETQ. V lost 5 bases to trimming and J lost 4 bases; unmatched junction nucleotides: 8. The CDR3 nucleotides read TGCGCCAGCAGATCCAGCGGGGCGGGCACCGGGGAGCTGTTTTTT. Translated, it gives CASRSSGAGTGELFF.

The rearrangement uses TRBV29-1 and TRBJ1-4, with 9 bases fitting TRBD1. The CDR3 is 15 residues long. The germline V gene has CDR1 SQVTM and CDR2 ANQGSEA. Unmatched junction bases numbered 14, after V lost 6 bases and J lost 9 bases. The CDR3 spells CSVIGTGRGGQKLFF. CDR3 DNA: TGCAGCGTCATCGGGACAGGGAGGGGTGGGCAAAAACTGTTTTTT.

The chain joins TRBV6-1 to TRBJ2-7; no reliable D call. The CDR3 is made up of 14 amino acids. V was trimmed by 0 bases and J by 4 bases, leaving 10 bases between them. From germline, CDR1 is MNHNS and CDR2 SASEGT. CDR3 coding DNA: TGTGCCAGCAGTGAAGCGCCATTACTTTACGAGCAGTACTTC. Its translation: CASSEAPLLYEQYF.

The V and J genes are TRBV7-2 and TRBJ2-6; D possibly corresponds to TRBD2 (6 bases). The CDR3 is made up of 17 amino acids. Germline CDR1 is SGHTA and CDR2 is FQGNSA. The V end was cut by 1 base, the J end by 1 base, with 11 bases between. Here the CDR3 reads CASSLVFAGSGANVLTF. As DNA, the CDR3 is TGTGCCAGCAGCTTAGTTTTTGCGGGATCTGGGGCCAACGTCCTGACTTTC.

The V call is TRBV30, the J call TRBJ1-5; D ambiguous. Germline V gene lookup returns CDR1 GTSNPN and CDR2 SVGIG (reference sequence). CDR3 size: 13 residues. Trimming stripped 3 bases from V and 5 bases from J, with 11 bases between. Here the CDR3 reads CAWSGSRDQPQHF. The CDR3 region has the DNA TGTGCCTGGAGCGGGTCACGGGATCAGCCCCAGCATTTT.

The chain joins TRBV6-6 to TRBJ2-1; D possibly corresponds to TRBD1 (5 bases). With 2 bases removed from V and 4 bases from J, the gap between germline ends came to 15 bases. Germline lookup yields CDR1 MNHNY and CDR2 SVGAGI (reference sequence). The CDR3 spans 16 residues. In nucleotides, the CDR3 is TGTGCCAGCAGTTACCTGGCGACAGAGAAGTACAATGAGCAGTTCTTC. Its translation is CASSYLATEKYNEQFF.

V and J are TRBV28 and TRBJ1-1, with D hard to call. The V gene lost 9 bases and the J gene lost 3 bases, with 8 bases spanning the gap. The V gene's germline CDR1 is MDHEN and CDR2 SYDVKM. This CDR3 is 11 amino acids long. CDR3 sequence (DNA): TGTGCCAGTTCCTCGGACACTGAAGCTTTCTTT. Residues: CASSSDTEAFF.

The chain links TRBV18 to TRBJ1-4; TRBD1 might be the D (6 bases). Per germline, CDR1 KGHSH and CDR2 LQKENI. V lost 0 bases and J lost 8, with 13 bases in between. The CDR3 sequence is 15 residues long. Here the CDR3 DNA reads TGTGCCAGCTCACCACCAGACGGGGGGGGCGAAAAACTGTTTTTT. Its protein product is CASSPPDGGGEKLFF. The whole variable domain, filled in from reference TRBV18 and TRBJ1-4, reads NAGVMQNPRHLVRRRGQEARLRCSPMKGHSHVYWYRQLPEEGLKFMVYLQKENIIDESGMPKERFSAEFPKEGPSILRIQQVVRGDSAAYFCASSPPDGGGEKLFFGSGTQLSVL.

This sequence joins TRBV25-1 and TRBJ1-4, with unresolved D. Germline lookup yields CDR1 MGHDK and CDR2 SYGVNS. The CDR3 loop spans 14 amino acids. V was cut by 3 bases and J by 0 bases, with 5 bases left in between. CDR3 in DNA: TGTGCCAGCAGTGATATATCAACTAATGAAAAACTGTTTTTT. Translation: CASSDISTNEKLFF.

The CDR3 DNA reads as TGTGCCAGCAGTTTATGGGGAGAGGGCAGCACAGATACGCAGTATTTT. This translates into CASSLWGEGSTDTQYF. The V gene is TRBV28, the J gene TRBJ2-3; weak D call: TRBD2 (5 bases). The V and J ends lost 0 bases and 0 bases respectively, with 10 bases between them. CDR3 size: 16 residues. Germline assignment: CDR1 MDHEN and CDR2 SYDVKM.

The CDR3 nucleotides are TGTGCCTGGCGGGTTTTAGCAGATACGCAGTATTTT. Translation: CAWRVLADTQYF. V and J are TRBV30 and TRBJ2-3, with unresolved D. Trimming left V 5 bases short and J 4 bases short, with 10 bases between. The germline V gene has CDR1 GTSNPN and CDR2 SVGIG (reference sequence). The CDR3 extends over 12 amino acids.

This chain connects TRBV6-1 to TRBJ1-1; 7 positions agree with TRBD1. The ends lost 6 bases at V and 11 bases at J; junction bases unmatched: 12. This CDR3 is built from 13 residues. Germline-derived CDR1 and CDR2 are MNHNS and SASEGT. The CDR3 nucleotides read TGTGCCAGCAGGAGGGACAGATCCGGGGAGGCTTTCTTT. Its protein product is CASRRDRSGEAFF.

The J gene is TRBJ2-6, the V gene TRBV9; TRBD1 matches 8 bases. The CDR3 has 17 amino acids. Germline V gives CDR1 SGDLS, CDR2 YYNGEE. Trimming at V came to 4 bases and at J to 3 bases, leaving 9 bases not matched to a gene. The DNA of the CDR3 is TGTGCCAGCAGCTCAGGGACAGGTCAAGGTGGGGCCAACGTCCTGACTTTC. It codes for CASSSGTGQGGANVLTF.

CDR3 loop: CASSLGSRASSYNEQFF. The CDR3 bases are TGTGCCAGCAGCTTGGGCTCCAGGGCGAGCTCCTACAATGAGCAGTTCTTC. V and J are TRBV5-4 and TRBJ2-1; D possibly corresponds to TRBD1 (5 bases). Trimming took 0 bases from V and 0 from J, leaving 13 bases between them. The germline gives CDR1 SGHNT, CDR2 YYREEE (reference sequence). This CDR3 has 17 amino acids.

The V and J genes are TRBV20-1 and TRBJ1-2; 10 positions match TRBD1. Germline CDR1 DFQATT, CDR2 SNEGSKA (reference sequence). This CDR3 has 11 amino acids. V was clipped by 5 bases and J by 13 bases; unmatched bases: 7. The CDR3 reads CSALGQGPSTF. The DNA for the CDR3 is TGCAGTGCTCTGGGACAGGGGCCGAGCACCTTC.

V and J are TRBV30 and TRBJ2-2; a possible D gene is TRBD2 (6 bases). This CDR3 has 15 residues. Germline lookup yields CDR1 GTSNPN and CDR2 SVGIG (reference sequence). The V gene lost 1 base and the J gene lost 2 bases, with 11 bases spanning the gap. CDR3 DNA sequence: TGTGCCTGGAGTGGCGTGGGGGGAAACACCGGGGAGCTGTTTTTT. Protein product: CAWSGVGGNTGELFF. Variable domain in full (rest from reference TRBV30 and TRBJ2-2): SQTIHQWPATLVQPVGSPLSLECTVEGTSNPNLYWYRQAAGRGLQLLFYSVGIGQISSEVPQNLSASRPQDRQFILSSKKLLLSDSGFYLCAWSGVGGNTGELFFGEGSRLTVL.

The V call is TRBV19, the J call TRBJ1-2; D is possibly TRBD1 (5 bases). Per germline, CDR1 LNHDA and CDR2 SQIVND (reference sequence). Trimming pared 4 bases from V and 8 bases from J, leaving 17 bases between. CDR3 length equals 14 residues. For the CDR3, the DNA is TGTGCCAGTAGTACCCAGGGCAGCGTAAGGGGCTACACCTTC. Encoded protein: CASSTQGSVRGYTF. The full variable domain, completed using reference TRBV19 and TRBJ1-2, is DGGITQSPKYLFRKEGQNVTLSCEQNLNHDAMYWYRQDPGQGLRLIYYSQIVNDFQKGDIAEGYSVSREKKESFPLTVTSAQKNPTAFYLCASSTQGSVRGYTFGSGTRLTVV.

The J gene is TRBJ2-5, the V gene TRBV29-1, with D perhaps TRBD2 (6 bases). The assigned J gene may be wrong: the sequence end matches TRBJ2-7 better. From germline, CDR1 is SQVTM and CDR2 ANQGSEA. This CDR3 is built from 11 residues. The CDR3 loop is CSVGGANEQYF. CDR3 in DNA: TGCAGCGTGGGGGGTGCGAACGAGCAGTACTTC.

The CDR3 bases are TGTGCCAGCGAGGAATCAGGGCAAGGCTCCTACGAGCAGTACTTC. Translating gives CASEESGQGSYEQYF. This rearrangement joins TRBV6-5 to TRBJ2-7, with D tentatively TRBD1 (5 bases). There are 15 residues in the CDR3. Germline V lookup: CDR1 MNHEY, CDR2 SVGAGI. The ends were cut back, 8 bases at V and 0 bases at J, with 17 bases in the middle.

The rearrangement uses TRBV6-5 and TRBJ1-5; 7 bases match TRBD1. The V and J ends lost 8 bases and 4 bases, in that order; junction bases with no gene match: 11. Germline V CDR1 and CDR2: MNHEY, SVGAGI. This CDR3 has 15 amino acids. In DNA, the CDR3 is TGTGCCAGCGGCTCTCCGGGACAGACGAATCAGCCCCAGCATTTT. Its protein product is CASGSPGQTNQPQHF.

The CDR3 DNA reads as TGTGCCAGCAGCGTCGGGACAGCCTCCTTCTACGAGCAGTACTTC. This sequence encodes CASSVGTASFYEQYF. This chain joins TRBV9 and TRBJ2-5; 7 positions agree with TRBD1. Judging by the DNA end, TRBJ2-7 fits better; the J call may be wrong. CDR3 length: 15 amino acids. The germline V gene encodes CDR1 SGDLS and CDR2 YYNGEE.

The rearrangement joins TRBV5-1 to TRBJ2-1; the D gene is possibly TRBD2 (5 bases). Germline CDR1 reads SGHRS; CDR2 reads YFSETQ. CDR3 length: 14 residues. Trimming shortened V by 0 bases and J by 8 bases, and 12 bases separated the two germline ends. This chain's CDR3 is CASSLGPGSDEQFF. CDR3 DNA sequence: TGCGCCAGCAGCTTGGGCCCGGGTAGCGATGAGCAGTTCTTC.

The V gene is TRBV29-1, the J gene TRBJ1-2, with D perhaps matching TRBD1 (6 bases). CDR3 length: 12 amino acids. V lost 4 bases to trimming and J lost 4 bases, with 10 bases between them. Germline V gene lookup returns CDR1 SQVTM and CDR2 ANQGSEA. The CDR3 here is CSVAGGGYGYTF. DNA for the CDR3: TGCAGCGTTGCGGGGGGCGGCTATGGCTACACCTTC.

V and J are TRBV28 and TRBJ1-2; unclear D gene. Trimming left V 8 bases short and J 2 bases short, with 15 bases between. Germline CDR1 reads MDHEN; CDR2 reads SYDVKM. The CDR3 contains 14 residues. The CDR3 sequence is CASGGPKKNYGYTF. The DNA for the CDR3 is TGTGCCAGCGGAGGACCCAAAAAAAACTATGGCTACACCTTC.

J is TRBJ2-5 and V is TRBV9; 7 bases align to TRBD1. The length of the CDR3 is 12 residues. V gave up 0 bases and J gave up 7 bases; unmatched junction bases: 0. Germline V lookup: CDR1 SGDLS, CDR2 YYNGEE. Here the CDR3 reads CASSVGQGTQYF. The CDR3 DNA reads TGTGCCAGCAGCGTAGGACAGGGGACCCAGTACTTC.

V gene TRBV7-6 combines with J gene TRBJ2-7; weak D call: TRBD1 (6 bases). Germline V gene lookup returns CDR1 SGHVS and CDR2 FNYEAQ. The CDR3 has 16 amino acids. Between the trimmed V and J ends, which lost 1 base and 2 bases, there was a span of 15 bases. Written as DNA, the CDR3 is TGTGCCAGCAGCTTAGAGACCCGGGACAACACCTACGAGCAGTACTTC. This translates into CASSLETRDNTYEQYF.